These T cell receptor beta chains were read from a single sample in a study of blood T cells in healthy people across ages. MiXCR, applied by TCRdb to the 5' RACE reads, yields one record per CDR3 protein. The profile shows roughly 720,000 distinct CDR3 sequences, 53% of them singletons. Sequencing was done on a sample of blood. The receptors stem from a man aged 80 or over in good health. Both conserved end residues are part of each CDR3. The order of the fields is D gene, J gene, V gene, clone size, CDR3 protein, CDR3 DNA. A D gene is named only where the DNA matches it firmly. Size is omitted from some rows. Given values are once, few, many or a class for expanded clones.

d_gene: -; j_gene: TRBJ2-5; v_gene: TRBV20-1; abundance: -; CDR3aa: CSARDLRGETQYF; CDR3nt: TGCAGTGCTAGAGATTTAAGGGGAGAGACCCAGTACTTC
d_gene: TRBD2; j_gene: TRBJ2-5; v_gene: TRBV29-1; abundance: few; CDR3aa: CSAGAGQETQYF; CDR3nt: TGCAGCGCCGGAGCGGGACAAGAGACCCAGTACTTC
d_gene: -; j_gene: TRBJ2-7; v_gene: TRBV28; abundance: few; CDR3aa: CATTPGYEQYF; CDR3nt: TGTGCCACTACCCCGGGCTACGAGCAGTACTTC
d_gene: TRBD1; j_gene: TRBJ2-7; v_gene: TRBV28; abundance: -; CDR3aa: CASGSQGAWEQYF; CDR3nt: TGTGCCAGCGGTTCCCAGGGGGCCTGGGAGCAGTACTTC
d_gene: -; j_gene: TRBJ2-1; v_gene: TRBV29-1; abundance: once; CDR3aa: CGVGQLDNNEQFF; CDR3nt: TGCGGCGTCGGACAGCTGGACAACAATGAGCAGTTCTTC
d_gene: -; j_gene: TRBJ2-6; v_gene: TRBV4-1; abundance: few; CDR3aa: CASSQGLTGSGANVLTF; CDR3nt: TGCGCCAGCAGCCAAGGATTAACAGGCTCTGGGGCCAACGTCCTGACTTTC
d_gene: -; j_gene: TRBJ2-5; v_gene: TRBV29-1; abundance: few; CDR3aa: CSVVGSRKETQYF; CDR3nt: TGCAGCGTTGTCGGGAGCCGAAAAGAGACCCAGTACTTC
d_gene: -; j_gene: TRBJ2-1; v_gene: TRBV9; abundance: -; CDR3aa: CASSVASQGGAGEQFF; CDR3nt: TGTGCCAGCAGCGTAGCCAGCCAGGGAGGAGCGGGTGAGCAGTTCTTC
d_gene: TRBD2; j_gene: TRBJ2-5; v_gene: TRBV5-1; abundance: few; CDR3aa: CASSLGTSGGQETQYF; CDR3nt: TGCGCCAGCAGCTTGGGGACTAGCGGGGGGCAAGAGACCCAGTACTTC
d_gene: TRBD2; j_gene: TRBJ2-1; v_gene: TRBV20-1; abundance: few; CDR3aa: CSARAASGTVPTYNEQFF; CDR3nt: TGCAGTGCTAGAGCCGCTAGCGGGACTGTCCCCACCTACAATGAGCAGTTCTTC
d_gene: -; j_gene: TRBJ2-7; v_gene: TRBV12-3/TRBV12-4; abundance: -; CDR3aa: CASRRSGAYEQYF; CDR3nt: TGTGCCAGCAGACGTAGCGGTGCCTACGAGCAGTACTTC
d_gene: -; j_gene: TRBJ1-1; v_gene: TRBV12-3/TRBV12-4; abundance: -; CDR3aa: CASSLVRGPGTEAFF; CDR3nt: TGTGCCAGCAGTTTAGTGAGGGGACCGGGCACTGAAGCTTTCTTT
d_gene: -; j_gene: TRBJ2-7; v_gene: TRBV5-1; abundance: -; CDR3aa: CASSMETVAPYEQYF; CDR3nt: TGCGCCAGCAGCATGGAAACCGTTGCTCCCTACGAGCAGTACTTC
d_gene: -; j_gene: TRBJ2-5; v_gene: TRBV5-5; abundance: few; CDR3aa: CASSLVGPQAAGETQYF; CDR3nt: TGTGCCAGCAGCTTGGTCGGTCCACAAGCGGCGGGGGAGACCCAGTACTTC
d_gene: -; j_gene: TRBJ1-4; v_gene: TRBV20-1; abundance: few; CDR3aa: CSASRVGEKLFF; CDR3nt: TGCAGTGCTTCTCGGGTCGGCGAAAAACTGTTTTTT
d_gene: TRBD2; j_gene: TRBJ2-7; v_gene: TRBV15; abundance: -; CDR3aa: CTTSRELADYEQYF; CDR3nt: TGTACCACCAGCAGAGAACTAGCGGACTACGAGCAGTACTTC
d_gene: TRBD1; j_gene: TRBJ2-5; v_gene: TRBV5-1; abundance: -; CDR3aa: CASSPVPGQGKETQYF; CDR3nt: TGCGCCAGCAGCCCCGTCCCCGGACAGGGGAAAGAGACCCAGTACTTC
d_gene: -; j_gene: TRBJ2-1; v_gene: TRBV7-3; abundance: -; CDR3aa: CASSLMPLELGYNEQFF; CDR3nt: TGTGCCAGCAGCTTAATGCCCTTAGAACTAGGGTACAATGAGCAGTTCTTC
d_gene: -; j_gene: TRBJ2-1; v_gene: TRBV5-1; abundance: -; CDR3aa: CASSLVAGRSYNEQFF; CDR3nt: TGCGCCAGCAGCTTGGTGGCGGGAAGGTCCTACAATGAGCAGTTCTTC
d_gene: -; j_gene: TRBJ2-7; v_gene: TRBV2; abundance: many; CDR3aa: CASRSGGGSYEQYF; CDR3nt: TGTGCCAGCAGGTCTGGCGGAGGCTCCTACGAGCAGTACTTC
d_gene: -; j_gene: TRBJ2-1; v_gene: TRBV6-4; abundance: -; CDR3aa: CASSTGPIFNNEQFF; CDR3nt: TGTGCCAGCAGTACCGGGCCGATCTTTAATAATGAGCAGTTCTTC
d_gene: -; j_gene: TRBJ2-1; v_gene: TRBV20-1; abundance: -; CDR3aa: CSARWLSSYNEQFF; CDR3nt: TGCAGTGCTAGATGGCTGAGCTCCTACAATGAGCAGTTCTTC
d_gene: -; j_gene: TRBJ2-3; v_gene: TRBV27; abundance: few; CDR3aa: CASSTEARAVGTDTQYF; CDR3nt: TGTGCCAGCAGTACCGAAGCTAGGGCAGTGGGCACAGATACGCAGTATTTT
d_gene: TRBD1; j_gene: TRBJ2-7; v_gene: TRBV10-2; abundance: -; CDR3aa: CASRTGALSYEQYF; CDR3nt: TGCGCCAGCAGGACAGGGGCCCTCTCCTACGAGCAGTACTTC
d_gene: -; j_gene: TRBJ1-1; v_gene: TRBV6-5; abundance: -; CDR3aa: CASSYGSHMNTEAFF; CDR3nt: TGTGCCAGCAGTTACGGGTCCCACATGAACACTGAAGCTTTCTTT
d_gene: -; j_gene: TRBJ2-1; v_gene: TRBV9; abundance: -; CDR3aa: CASSVVGARDEQFF; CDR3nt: TGTGCCAGCAGCGTAGTAGGGGCCCGGGATGAGCAGTTCTTC
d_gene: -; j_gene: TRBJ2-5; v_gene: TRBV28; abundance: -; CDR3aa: CASSPLWGVMRFGETQYF; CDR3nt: TGTGCCAGCAGCCCCCTTTGGGGCGTTATGAGATTCGGAGAGACCCAGTACTTC
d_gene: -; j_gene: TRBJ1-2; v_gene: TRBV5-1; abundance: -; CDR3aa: CASSGTAGGPVGGYTF; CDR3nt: TGCGCCAGCAGCGGAACGGCCGGGGGACCGGTAGGAGGCTACACCTTC
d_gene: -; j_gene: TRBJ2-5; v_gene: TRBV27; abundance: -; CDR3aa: CASSSLSSSYNEQYF; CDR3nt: TGTGCCAGCAGTTCCCTATCCAGTTCCTACAATGAGCAGTACTTC
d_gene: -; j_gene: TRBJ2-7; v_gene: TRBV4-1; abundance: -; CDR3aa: CASSQDSSSSYEQYF; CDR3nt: TGCGCCAGCAGCCAAGATTCGAGTTCCTCCTACGAGCAGTACTTC
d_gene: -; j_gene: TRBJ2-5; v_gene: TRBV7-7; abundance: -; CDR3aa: CASSLGVDGTQYF; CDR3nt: TGTGCTAGCAGCTTAGGGGTAGACGGGACCCAGTACTTC
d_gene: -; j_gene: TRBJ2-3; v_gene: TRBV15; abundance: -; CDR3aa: CATSRGREISTDTQYF; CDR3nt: TGTGCCACCAGCAGGGGCAGGGAGATTAGCACAGATACGCAGTATTTT
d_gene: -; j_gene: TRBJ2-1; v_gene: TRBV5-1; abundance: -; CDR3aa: CASSLPRANNEQFF; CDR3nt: TGCGCCAGCAGCTTGCCCAGGGCTAACAATGAGCAGTTCTTC
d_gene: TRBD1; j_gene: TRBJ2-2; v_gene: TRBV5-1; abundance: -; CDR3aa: CASEDRGPEVGELFF; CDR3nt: TGCGCCAGCGAAGACAGGGGACCCGAGGTCGGGGAGCTGTTTTTT
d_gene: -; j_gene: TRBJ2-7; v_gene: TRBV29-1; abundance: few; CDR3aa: CSADQGGGHEQYF; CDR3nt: TGCAGCGCTGACCAGGGAGGGGGCCACGAGCAGTACTTC
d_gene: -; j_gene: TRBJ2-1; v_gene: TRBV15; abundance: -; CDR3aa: CATSDRPPLSNEQFF; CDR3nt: TGTGCCACCAGCGACCGGCCGCCCCTATCCAATGAGCAGTTCTTC
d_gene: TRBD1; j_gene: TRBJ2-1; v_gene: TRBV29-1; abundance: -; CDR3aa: CSVGTGGDNEQFF; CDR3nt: TGCAGCGTCGGGACAGGGGGAGACAATGAGCAGTTCTTC
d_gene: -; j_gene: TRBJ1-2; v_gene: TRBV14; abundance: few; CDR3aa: CASSPPGLLGRVYGYTF; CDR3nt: TGTGCCAGCAGCCCCCCGGGACTCCTGGGTCGAGTCTATGGCTACACCTTC
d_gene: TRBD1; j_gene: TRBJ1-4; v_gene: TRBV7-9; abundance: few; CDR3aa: CASSSSRDRVEKLFF; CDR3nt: TGTGCCAGCAGCTCCTCCCGGGACAGGGTTGAAAAACTGTTTTTT
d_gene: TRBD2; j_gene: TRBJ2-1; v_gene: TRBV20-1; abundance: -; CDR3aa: CSASLEASGLNEQFF; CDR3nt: TGCAGTGCTAGTCTCGAGGCTAGCGGGTTGAATGAGCAGTTCTTC
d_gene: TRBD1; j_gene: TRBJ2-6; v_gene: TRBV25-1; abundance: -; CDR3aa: CASSRDRVGSGANVLTF; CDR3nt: TGTGCCAGCAGCAGGGACAGGGTGGGCTCCGGGGCCAACGTCCTGACTTTC
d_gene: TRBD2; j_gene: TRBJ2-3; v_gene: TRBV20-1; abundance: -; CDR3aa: CSARVGGDHRYAYF; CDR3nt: TGCAGTGCTAGAGTGGGAGGGGACCACAGATACGCGTATTTT
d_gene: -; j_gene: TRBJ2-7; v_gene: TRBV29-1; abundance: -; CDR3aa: CSAGGGTSYEQYF; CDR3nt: TGCAGCGCTGGGGGGGGGACAAGCTACGAGCAGTACTTC
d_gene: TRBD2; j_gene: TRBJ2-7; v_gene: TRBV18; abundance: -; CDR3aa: CASSFQSGGYEQYF; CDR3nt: TGTGCCAGCTCTTTCCAGAGCGGGGGCTACGAGCAGTACTTC
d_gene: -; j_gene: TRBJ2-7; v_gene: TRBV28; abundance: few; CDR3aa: CASSIVTGTYEQYF; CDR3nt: TGTGCCAGCAGTATTGTGACAGGTACCTACGAGCAGTACTTC
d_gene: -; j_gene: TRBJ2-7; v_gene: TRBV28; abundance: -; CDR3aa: CASSPDGTIYEQYF; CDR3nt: TGTGCCAGCAGCCCCGATGGAACAATCTACGAGCAGTACTTC
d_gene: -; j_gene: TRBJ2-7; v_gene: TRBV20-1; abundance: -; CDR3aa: CSAIPPSSEQYF; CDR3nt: TGCAGTGCTATCCCCCCAAGTAGCGAGCAGTACTTC
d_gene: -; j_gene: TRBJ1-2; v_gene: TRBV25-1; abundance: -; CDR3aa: CASSDSGGNYGYTF; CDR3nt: TGTGCCAGCAGTGATTCGGGGGGCAACTATGGCTACACCTTC
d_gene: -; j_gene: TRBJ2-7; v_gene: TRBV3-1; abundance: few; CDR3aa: CASSLRGAGDEQYF; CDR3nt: TGTGCCAGCAGCTTGAGGGGAGCGGGCGACGAGCAGTACTTC
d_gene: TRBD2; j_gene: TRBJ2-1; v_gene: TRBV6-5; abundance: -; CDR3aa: CASSFPLLREGVIEQFF; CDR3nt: TGTGCCAGCAGTTTCCCCCTTTTGCGGGAGGGGGTGATTGAACAGTTCTTC
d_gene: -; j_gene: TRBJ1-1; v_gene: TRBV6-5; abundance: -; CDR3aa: CASSKKTGRGLSEAFF; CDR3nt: TGTGCCAGCAGCAAAAAGACAGGACGGGGACTCAGTGAAGCTTTCTTT
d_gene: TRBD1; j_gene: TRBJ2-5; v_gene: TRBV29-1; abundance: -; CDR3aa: CSVATGALTQYF; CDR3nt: TGCAGCGTCGCCACAGGGGCCCTGACCCAGTACTTC
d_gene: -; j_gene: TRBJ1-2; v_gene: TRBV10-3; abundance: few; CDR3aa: CAISEPGASYGYTF; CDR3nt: TGTGCCATCAGTGAACCAGGGGCGTCCTATGGCTACACCTTC
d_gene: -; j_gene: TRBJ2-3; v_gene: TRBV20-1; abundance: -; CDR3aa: CSAPGRLTDTQYF; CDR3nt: TGCAGTGCTCCGGGGCGGCTCACAGATACGCAGTATTTT
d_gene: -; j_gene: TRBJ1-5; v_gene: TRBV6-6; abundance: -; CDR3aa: CASTDTGILNQPQHF; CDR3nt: TGTGCCAGCACCGACACAGGGATACTCAATCAGCCCCAGCATTTT
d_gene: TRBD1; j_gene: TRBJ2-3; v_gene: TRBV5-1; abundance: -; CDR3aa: CASSHGTGEHRYAYF; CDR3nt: TGCGCCAGCAGCCACGGGACAGGGGAGCACAGATACGCGTATTTT
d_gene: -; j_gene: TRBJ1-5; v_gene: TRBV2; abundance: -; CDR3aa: CASSVGAPGRQPQHF; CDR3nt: TGTGCCAGCAGTGTTGGGGCACCGGGGAGGCAGCCCCAGCATTTT
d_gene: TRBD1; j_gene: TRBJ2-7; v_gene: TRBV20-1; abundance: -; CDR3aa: CSAPNSGTGLHEQYF; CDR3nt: TGCAGTGCTCCTAATTCCGGGACAGGGTTACACGAGCAGTACTTC
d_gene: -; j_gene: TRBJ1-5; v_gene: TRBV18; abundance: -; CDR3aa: CASSPGDTSNQPQHF; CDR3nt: TGTGCCAGCTCGCCCGGTGACACTAGCAATCAGCCCCAGCATTTT
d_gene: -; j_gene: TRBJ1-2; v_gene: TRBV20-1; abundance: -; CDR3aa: CSARPSLSYGYTF; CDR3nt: TGCAGTGCTAGACCCAGCCTTTCGTATGGCTACACCTTC